This TCR beta chain was captured in a study of shared clonotypes between healthy human individuals. Data came from immunoSEQ multiplex PCR; TCRdb stores just in-frame clones and leaves some out. The data hold more than 1,200,000 clones, with approximately 98.5% observed a single time. This clone was seen only once. CDR3 length equals 18 residues. CDR1 and CDR2 from the germline V gene are SGHVS and FNYEAQ. Trimming left V 5 bases short and J 0 bases short, with 19 bases between. The source of this sequence is a man younger than 45 in good health. Sequenced material: naive CD4+ T cells sorted from blood. Subset defined: CD45RA+ positively selected. This chain links TRBV7-6 with TRBJ2-2; possibly TRBD2 for D (6 bases). The CDR3 loop reads CASSPFLGGPANTGELFF. The CDR3 DNA reads as TGTGCCAGCAGCCCTTTCTTGGGGGGACCCGCGAACACCGGGGAGCTGTTTTTT.